Below are 22 T cell receptor beta chains sequenced from a single sample in a study of early T cells in non-severe SARS-CoV-2 infection. TCRdb called the 5' RACE reads again in MiXCR, with one record for every CDR3 protein. Of about 68,000 distinct CDR3 sequences listed, less than 15% were seen once; the top ten hold approximately 1.7%. Material: whole blood. These receptors all come from an adult who was a healthcare worker with PCR-confirmed SARS-CoV-2 infection or an uninfected control (not recorded which).

The table lists this clonotype with a few counts. The chain is built from TRBV19 and TRBJ1-2; the D gene is possibly TRBD1 (5 bases). The CDR3 is made up of 16 amino acids. Germline CDR1 reads LNHDA; CDR2 reads SQIVND (reference sequence). V shed 4 bases and J shed 2 bases, with 17 bases lying between them. CDR3 amino acids: CASSTPGHPQNYGYTF. CDR3 nucleotides: TGTGCCAGTAGTACCCCAGGACACCCACAGAACTATGGCTACACCTTC.

This clonotype has a count of ten or more. V and J are TRBV28 and TRBJ1-1; TRBD1 might be the D (5 bases). The germline V and J ends were trimmed by 5 bases and 1 base, with 20 bases remaining between them. CDR1 and CDR2 from the germline V gene are MDHEN and SYDVKM. This CDR3 has 17 residues. CDR3 coding DNA: TGTGCCAGCAGTCCTAGCCCGGGCAGGGCGAGGAACACTGAAGCTTTCTTT. Amino acid sequence: CASSPSPGRARNTEAFF.

The chain uses TRBV4-3 and TRBJ1-2; D unclear. CDR3 length: 15 residues. Germline assignment: CDR1 LGHNA and CDR2 YSLEER. With 1 base removed from V and 0 bases from J, the gap between germline ends came to 9 bases. The chain's CDR3 is CASSQAVIANYGYTF. CDR3 nucleotides: TGCGCCAGCAGCCAAGCTGTGATCGCTAACTATGGCTACACCTTC.

V usage is TRBV29-1 and J usage is TRBJ2-3; D is unresolved. Between the trimmed V and J ends, which lost 4 bases and 0 bases, there was a span of 2 bases. CDR1 SQVTM and CDR2 ANQGSEA come from the germline V gene. The CDR3 is made up of 11 amino acids. The DNA of the CDR3 is TGCAGCGTTGGCAGCACAGATACGCAGTATTTT. This sequence encodes CSVGSTDTQYF.

The rearrangement links TRBV27 to TRBJ2-2; tentative D call: TRBD2 (6 bases). The CDR3 has 16 amino acids. Trimming cost V 7 bases and J 0 bases, with 15 bases left between them. Germline V gives CDR1 MNHEY, CDR2 SMNVEV (reference sequence). The CDR3 here is CASTGAAATNTGELFF. In nucleotides, the CDR3 is TGTGCCAGCACGGGAGCAGCCGCAACGAACACCGGGGAGCTGTTTTTT.

In its sample, this clonotype was seen a few times. The V call is TRBV7-2, the J call TRBJ1-2, with TRBD1 identical over 7 bases. CDR3 length: 17 amino acids. The V gene end was trimmed by 4 bases and the J gene end by 2 bases; junction bases not matched to a gene: 13. Germline lookup yields CDR1 SGHTA and CDR2 FQGNSA. The CDR3 spells CASSSTGSPLPNYGYTF. The DNA of the CDR3 is TGTGCCAGCAGCTCGACAGGGTCACCCCTCCCGAACTATGGCTACACCTTC.

The table lists this clonotype with many counts. The chain links TRBV7-9 to TRBJ2-1; 7 bases are shared with TRBD1. Germline CDR1 SEHNR, CDR2 FQNEAQ (reference sequence). This CDR3 spans 17 amino acids. Unmatched junction bases numbered 16, after V lost 4 bases and J lost 7 bases. The CDR3 sequence: CASSSKGVGQVWNEQFF. The CDR3 region has the DNA TGTGCCAGCAGCTCTAAGGGTGTTGGACAGGTCTGGAATGAGCAGTTCTTC.

This clonotype occurred a few times. The CDR3 sequence: CSVDGRGPSRTEAFF. For the CDR3, the DNA is TGCAGCGTTGATGGAAGGGGACCAAGTAGGACTGAAGCTTTCTTT. The rearrangement joins TRBV29-1 to TRBJ1-1, with D perhaps TRBD1 (5 bases). With 3 bases removed from V and 5 bases from J, the gap between germline ends came to 19 bases. This CDR3 region has 15 residues. Germline assignment: CDR1 SQVTM and CDR2 ANQGSEA.

The chain links TRBV7-9 to TRBJ1-2; 9 bases are shared with TRBD1. The CDR3 has 14 amino acids. The germline gives CDR1 SEHNR, CDR2 FQNEAQ (reference sequence). The V and J ends lost 1 base and 7 bases, in that order; junction bases with no gene match: 4. The CDR3 coding sequence is TGTGCCAGCAGCTTAGACAGGGGGCTCTCTGGCTACACCTTC. Protein sequence: CASSLDRGLSGYTF.

In this sample, this clonotype turned up a few times. The J gene is TRBJ2-2, the V gene TRBV5-1; D is perhaps TRBD1 (6 bases). Trimming took 4 bases from V and 4 from J, leaving 11 bases between them. Germline assignment: CDR1 SGHRS and CDR2 YFSETQ. CDR3 length equals 14 residues. DNA for the CDR3: TGCGCCAGCAGCCTGGGACAAAGCACCGGGGAGCTGTTTTTT. Residues: CASSLGQSTGELFF.

This clonotype was counted many times. The chain carries TRBV7-9 and TRBJ2-3, with D hard to call. Germline CDR1 SEHNR, CDR2 FQNEAQ (reference sequence). The CDR3 has 14 amino acids. V lost 3 bases and J lost 5, with 12 bases in between. This CDR3 reads CASSFERNGDTQYF. The CDR3 DNA reads TGTGCCAGCAGCTTCGAACGGAACGGAGATACGCAGTATTTT.

The chain has TRBV6-6 and TRBJ1-1, with no clear D. The CDR3 has 13 amino acids. Germline loops: CDR1 MNHNY, CDR2 SVGAGI (reference sequence). V lost 0 bases, J lost 5 bases, and 7 bases lay in between. Written as DNA, the CDR3 is TGTGCCAGCAGTTACTCCCCCTTAACTGAAGCTTTCTTT. It is translated as CASSYSPLTEAFF.

Ten or more counts support this clonotype. The V and J genes are TRBV20-1 and TRBJ2-1; 11 nucleotides agree with TRBD2. There are 17 residues in the CDR3. Germline loops: CDR1 DFQATT, CDR2 SNEGSKA (reference sequence). DNA for the CDR3: TGCAGCGCTCAGTCGCCCGCTAGCGGGGGGCTGAACAATGAGCAGTTCTTC. Translating gives CSAQSPASGGLNNEQFF.

This clonotype has ten or more counts. The J gene is TRBJ2-3, the V gene TRBV3-1; 9 nucleotides align to TRBD2. There are 15 residues in the CDR3. Germline CDR1 LGHDT, CDR2 YNNKEL (reference sequence). V trimming: 1 base; J trimming: 10 bases; junction bases outside the gene matches: 9. The CDR3 loop reads CASSQGPGLAWAQYF. CDR3 sequence (DNA): TGTGCCAGCAGCCAAGGACCAGGACTAGCGTGGGCGCAGTATTTT.

The chain combines TRBV5-4 with TRBJ2-7; TRBD1 aligns across 9 bases. The CDR3 length is 17 residues. Losses at the gene ends were 5 bases for V and 4 bases for J; bases not matched to a gene: 16. CDR1 and CDR2 from the germline V gene are SGHNT and YYREEE (reference sequence). The CDR3 here is CASSLASGQGKMYEQYF. CDR3 coding DNA: TGTGCCAGCAGTCTTGCGTCTGGACAGGGGAAAATGTACGAGCAGTACTTC.

This clonotype was observed a few times. This chain links TRBV7-9 with TRBJ2-4; 14 bases line up with TRBD2. CDR1 SEHNR and CDR2 FQNEAQ come from the germline V gene (reference sequence). With 5 bases clipped from V and 5 bases from J, the junction kept 14 bases outside the gene matches. This CDR3 region has 19 residues. CDR3 DNA: TGTGCCAGCAGCCCCCTGGGACTAGCGGGGGCCCACGAGGAAAACATTCAGTACTTC. Protein: CASSPLGLAGAHEENIQYF.

The rearrangement links TRBV10-1 to TRBJ2-7; weak D call: TRBD2 (6 bases). This CDR3 region has 14 residues. Germline V gene lookup returns CDR1 WNHNN and CDR2 SYGVQD (reference sequence). The ends were cut back, 0 bases at V and 5 bases at J, with 11 bases in the middle. CDR3 sequence (DNA): TGCGCCAGCAGTGAGTCAGGCAGGGAGGACGAGCAGTACTTC. Its protein is CASSESGREDEQYF.

This clonotype was seen more than once but under ten times. The genes are TRBV7-2 and TRBJ1-2; no reliable D call. Germline CDR1 and CDR2: SGHTA and FQGNSA. Between the trimmed V and J ends, which lost 1 base and 8 bases, there was a span of 11 bases. The CDR3 consists of 13 residues. This chain's CDR3 is CASSLDRLRGYTF. CDR3 DNA: TGTGCCAGCAGCTTAGACCGTCTTAGGGGCTACACCTTC.

This clonotype occurred many times. The chain combines TRBV5-1 with TRBJ2-2; perhaps TRBD1 as D (5 bases). This CDR3 region has 14 residues. Germline V CDR1 and CDR2: SGHRS, YFSETQ. V was cut by 4 bases and J by 3 bases, with 10 bases left in between. CDR3 region: CASSPDSYTGELFF. For the CDR3, the DNA is TGCGCCAGCAGCCCCGACAGCTACACCGGGGAGCTGTTTTTT.

This clonotype occurred many times. The chain combines TRBV6-5 with TRBJ1-5; D call uncertain. V dropped 0 bases and J dropped 5 bases, with 8 bases sitting between them. Germline lookup yields CDR1 MNHEY and CDR2 SVGAGI. The CDR3 is made up of 14 amino acids. DNA of the CDR3: TGTGCCAGCAGTTACTCGAATGGGTATCAGCCCCAGCATTTT. As protein: CASSYSNGYQPQHF.

The DNA for the CDR3 is TGTGCCAGCAGCGCCGGGACAGGGTTCTTTGGCGGCTACACCTTC. Translated, it gives CASSAGTGFFGGYTF. The chain is built from TRBV5-4 and TRBJ1-2; 9 bases agree with TRBD1. V dropped 4 bases and J dropped 8; count of bases not matched to a gene: 12. This CDR3 spans 15 amino acids. The V gene's germline CDR1 is SGHNT and CDR2 YYREEE (reference sequence). Complete variable domain (other parts from reference TRBV5-4 and TRBJ1-2): ETGVTQSPTHLIKTRGQQVTLRCSSQSGHNTVSWYQQALGQGPQFIFQYYREEENGRGNFPPRFSGLQFPNYSSELNVNALELDDSALYLCASSAGTGFFGGYTFGSGTRLTVV.

This clonotype has just a few counts. The chain employs TRBV2 and TRBJ2-7, with no clear D. The V and J ends lost 3 bases and 3 bases respectively, with 6 bases between them. CDR1 and CDR2 from the germline V gene are SNHLY and FYNNEI. This CDR3 comprises 12 residues. CDR3 sequence reads: CASSEVGYEQYF. The CDR3 bases are TGTGCCAGCAGTGAGGTTGGCTACGAGCAGTACTTC. The full variable domain, its missing parts supplied by reference TRBV2 and TRBJ2-7, is EPEVTQTPSHQVTQMGQEVILRCVPISNHLYFYWYRQILGQKVEFLVSFYNNEISEKSEIFDDQFSVERPDGSNFTLKIRSTKLEDSAMYFCASSEVGYEQYFGPGTRLTVT.